Shown below are 29 T cell receptor beta chains from a single sample sequenced in a study of T cell repertoires in cytomegalovirus infection. One entry per CDR3 protein results from TCRdb running MiXCR on the reads. Found here are 600,000 to 800,000 distinct CDR3 sequences, 20% to 25% of them singletons; the top ten hold roughly 8%. Sequencing was done on a sample of CD8+ T cells from PBMCs. Every receptor here comes from a human donor in good health (CMV status not recorded). Some clones in this sample may be carry-over from other donors' samples.

This rearrangement joins TRBV20-1 to TRBJ1-2; no firm D call. Germline V gene sequence: CDR1 DFQATT, CDR2 SNEGSKA (reference sequence). V lost 6 bases and J lost 7, with 12 bases in between. The CDR3 loop spans 11 amino acids. CDR3: CSAKGSAGYTF. CDR3 DNA sequence: TGCAGTGCAAAAGGGTCTGCTGGCTACACCTTC.

This clonotype appeared many times. V gene TRBV7-2 combines with J gene TRBJ1-1; 7 positions match TRBD1. CDR3 size: 13 residues. Unmatched junction bases numbered 4, after V lost 5 bases and J lost 4 bases. Looked up from germline, CDR1 is SGHTA and CDR2 is FQGNSA. CDR3 protein: CASSPGGTTEAFF. CDR3 nucleotides: TGTGCCAGCAGCCCAGGGGGGACCACTGAAGCTTTCTTT.

This clonotype was detected ten times or more. CDR3 protein: CASSSESGGATDTQYF. The CDR3 DNA is TGTGCCAGCAGCTCCGAAAGCGGGGGGGCCACAGATACGCAGTATTTT. The gene calls are TRBV7-2 and TRBJ2-3; 10 positions agree with TRBD2. CDR1 and CDR2 from the germline V gene are SGHTA and FQGNSA. This CDR3 contains 16 residues. Germline trimming cut 4 bases from V and 2 bases from J; bases unmatched to any gene: 6.

This rearrangement joins TRBV7-9 to TRBJ1-1; 8 bases are a match to TRBD1. Trimming at V came to 5 bases and at J to 1 base, leaving 9 bases not matched to a gene. CDR3 length equals 16 residues. In germline, CDR1 is SEHNR, CDR2 FQNEAQ (reference sequence). CDR3 DNA sequence: TGTGCCAGCAGCCCCGCAGGGGGCAGGAAGAACACTGAAGCTTTCTTT. Translation: CASSPAGGRKNTEAFF.

This clonotype was detected a few times. The CDR3 spells CASSYSLDRYSNQPQHF. DNA of the CDR3: TGTGCCAGCAGTTACTCTCTCGACAGGTATAGCAATCAGCCCCAGCATTTT. This rearrangement joins TRBV6-6 to TRBJ1-5, with a tentative D call TRBD1 (6 bases). The germline V gene has CDR1 MNHNY and CDR2 SVGAGI (reference sequence). Trimming removed 0 bases at V and 0 bases at J, with 12 bases between. The CDR3 runs 17 residues.

CDR3 in DNA: TGTGCCAGCAGCCTTCTACTATACGGGGACAGGGGGGTTGGTGAGCAGTTCTTC. Amino acids: CASSLLLYGDRGVGEQFF. The chain links TRBV28 to TRBJ2-1, with 11 bases identical to TRBD1. J was trimmed by 9 bases and V by 6 bases; bases with no gene match: 19. Germline CDR1 is MDHEN and CDR2 is SYDVKM. This CDR3 contains 18 residues.

Many counts were recorded for this clonotype. The chain uses TRBV7-2 and TRBJ2-5; the match to TRBD1 covers 10 bases. Trimming removed 5 bases from V and 3 bases from J; junction bases left unmatched: 9. CDR1 SGHTA and CDR2 FQGNSA come from the germline V gene. The CDR3 consists of 16 residues. CDR3 bases: TGTGCCAGCAGCCCAACGCCCGGGACAGGGGAAGAGACCCAGTACTTC. The encoded protein is CASSPTPGTGEETQYF. Based on the CDR3 plus reference TRBV7-2 and TRBJ2-5, the full variable domain is GAGVSQSPSNKVTEKGKDVELRCDPISGHTALYWYRQSLGQGLEFLIYFQGNSAPDKSGLPSDRFSAERTGGSVSTLTIQRTQQEDSAVYLCASSPTPGTGEETQYFGPGTRLLVL.

This clonotype appeared many times. The chain uses TRBV28 and TRBJ2-5, with D perhaps TRBD1 or TRBD2 (7 bases each). V was shortened by 8 bases and J by 10 bases, with 23 bases between the two germline ends. Germline V gene data show CDR1 as MDHEN and CDR2 as SYDVKM. The CDR3 covers 14 residues. This chain's CDR3 is CASDPAGGVGDQYF. CDR3 bases: TGTGCCAGCGACCCAGCAGGGGGGGTGGGGGACCAGTACTTC.

The gene calls are TRBV20-1 and TRBJ2-1; TRBD1 aligns across 7 bases. Germline CDR1 and CDR2: DFQATT and SNEGSKA (reference sequence). This CDR3 is 12 amino acids long. The V and J ends lost 5 bases and 8 bases, in that order; junction bases with no gene match: 6. CDR3 DNA sequence: TGCAGTGCTTCCACAGGGGCCCATGAGCAGTTCTTC. Its translation: CSASTGAHEQFF.

The chain joins TRBV7-9 to TRBJ2-7; TRBD2 is a possible D gene (5 bases). The CDR3 extends over 15 amino acids. Trimming removed 5 bases at V and 2 bases at J, with 16 bases between. Germline V lookup: CDR1 SEHNR, CDR2 FQNEAQ (reference sequence). In DNA, the CDR3 is TGTGCCAGCAGCCCCGACCGAGGGCAAGCCTACGAGCAGTACGTC. Translation: CASSPDRGQAYEQYV.

This chain links TRBV10-3 with TRBJ2-1; D perhaps matches TRBD2 (6 bases). The germline V and J ends were trimmed by 10 bases and 7 bases, with 20 bases remaining between them. CDR3 length equals 14 residues. Germline loops: CDR1 ENHRY, CDR2 SYGVKD. The CDR3 reads CATERELTTNEQFF. Here the CDR3 DNA reads TGTGCCACCGAACGGGAGTTAACCACTAATGAGCAGTTCTTC.

The V gene is TRBV6-1, the J gene TRBJ2-1; the D gene is possibly TRBD2 (6 bases). Germline CDR1 reads MNHNS; CDR2 reads SASEGT. The CDR3 sequence is 19 residues long. Deletions cut 6 bases from V and 0 bases from J, with 24 bases between. The CDR3 bases are TGTGCCAGCAGAGGGAGCCCCGAGGGGCGGGGACGCTCCTACAATGAGCAGTTCTTC. Translating gives CASRGSPEGRGRSYNEQFF.

The chain combines TRBV6-6 with TRBJ2-7, with D perhaps matching TRBD2 (6 bases). CDR1 is MNHNY, CDR2 SVGAGI, per germline (reference sequence). Trimming cost V 0 bases and J 7 bases, with 10 bases left between them. This CDR3 has 13 residues. The CDR3: CASSYSAREEQYV. Here the CDR3 DNA reads TGTGCCAGCAGTTACTCGGCCCGGGAGGAGCAGTACGTC.

The V gene is TRBV19, the J gene TRBJ1-1, with 11 nucleotides matching TRBD1. V lost 9 bases and J lost 11; bases outside the gene matches: 14. CDR1 and CDR2 from the germline V gene are LNHDA and SQIVND (reference sequence). This CDR3 is 14 amino acids long. The CDR3 DNA is TGTGCCAGCAGCGGCCAGGACAGGGGGCCGGGGGCTTTCTTT. Its translation: CASSGQDRGPGAFF.

This chain uses TRBV16 with TRBJ2-6, with D tentatively TRBD1 or TRBD2 (5 bases each). Trimming removed 3 bases at V and 2 bases at J, with 8 bases between. The CDR3 has 15 residues. Germline-derived CDR1 and CDR2 are KGHSY and FQNENV. As DNA, the CDR3 is TGTGCCAGCAGCCAGACAGCGGCTGGGGCCAACGTCCTGACTTTC. It specifies CASSQTAAGANVLTF. Looking up the rest from reference TRBV16 and TRBJ2-6 gives the full variable domain: GEEVAQTPKHLVRGEGQKAKLYCAPIKGHSYVFWYQQVLKNEFKFLISFQNENVFDETGMPKERFSAKCLPNSPCSLEIQATKLEDSAVYFCASSQTAAGANVLTFGAGSRLTVL.

The chain recombines TRBV12-5 with TRBJ2-1; TRBD2 is a possible D gene (6 bases). Between the trimmed V and J ends, which lost 9 bases and 0 bases, there was a span of 12 bases. CDR3 length: 14 residues. Germline V gene sequence: CDR1 LGHNT, CDR2 FRNRAP. CDR3 residues: CASGDGSSYNEQFF. CDR3 DNA: TGTGCTAGCGGGGACGGGAGCTCCTACAATGAGCAGTTCTTC.

The chain carries TRBV5-6 and TRBJ2-1; TRBD2 matches 13 bases. From germline, CDR1 is SGHDT and CDR2 YYEEEE. J lost 0 bases, V lost 6 bases, and 9 bases had no gene match. The CDR3 covers 18 residues. The CDR3 loop is CASTPGLAGTRSYNEQFF. Here the CDR3 DNA reads TGTGCCAGCACCCCGGGACTAGCGGGGACCCGCTCCTACAATGAGCAGTTCTTC.

This clonotype was seen ten or more times. The rearrangement joins TRBV10-3 to TRBJ1-5; D ambiguous. Trimming left V 3 bases short and J 0 bases short, with 9 bases between. This CDR3 has 15 residues. Germline values: CDR1 ENHRY, CDR2 SYGVKD. The CDR3 here is CAISETGDSNQPQHF. DNA of the CDR3: TGTGCCATCAGTGAAACGGGAGATAGCAATCAGCCCCAGCATTTT.

The gene calls are TRBV29-1 and TRBJ1-2; 11 nucleotides agree with TRBD1. The germline CDR1 and CDR2 sequences are SQVTM and ANQGSEA. This CDR3 has 19 amino acids. Trimming cost V 1 base and J 4 bases; bases outside gene matches: 17. This CDR3 reads CSVEGKVAGQGVTPYGYTF. The CDR3, as DNA: TGCAGCGTTGAAGGGAAAGTCGCGGGACAGGGGGTCACACCCTATGGCTACACCTTC.

This clonotype was seen repeatedly, ten times or more. V and J are TRBV7-8 and TRBJ2-7; perhaps TRBD2 as D (5 bases). This CDR3 has 16 residues. V gave up 2 bases and J gave up 0 bases, with 14 bases separating them. Germline V lookup: CDR1 SGHVS, CDR2 FQNEAQ. The chain's CDR3 is CASSLRSRDRSYEQYF. The DNA for the CDR3 is TGTGCCAGCAGCTTAAGGTCGAGGGATCGCTCCTACGAGCAGTACTTC. The full variable domain, its missing parts supplied by reference TRBV7-8 and TRBJ2-7, is GAGVSQSPRYKVAKRGQDVALRCDPISGHVSLFWYQQALGQGPEFLTYFQNEAQLDKSGLPSDRFFAERPEGSVSTLKIQRTQQEDSAVYLCASSLRSRDRSYEQYFGPGTRLTVT.

In its sample, this clonotype was seen many times. The rearrangement uses TRBV6-6 and TRBJ2-3; no definite D call. Germline V lookup: CDR1 MNHNY, CDR2 SVGAGI (reference sequence). This CDR3 is built from 15 residues. The V end was cut by 2 bases, the J end by 4 bases, with 13 bases between. The CDR3: CASSYELAGADTQYF. CDR3 coding DNA: TGTGCCAGCAGTTACGAGCTCGCAGGAGCAGATACGCAGTATTTT.

This chain uses TRBV6-2 or TRBV6-3 with TRBJ2-7; D is uncertain. Trimming removed 5 bases from V and 2 bases from J, with 13 bases in between. The germline V gene has CDR1 MNHEY and CDR2 SVGEGT. The CDR3 totals 14 residues. The CDR3 protein is CASSLRQVAYEQYF. CDR3 nucleotide sequence: TGTGCCAGCAGTCTACGGCAGGTAGCCTACGAGCAGTACTTC.

V is TRBV7-9 and J is TRBJ2-5; possible D gene TRBD1, 6 bases. Looked up from germline, CDR1 is SEHNR and CDR2 is FQNEAQ (reference sequence). The CDR3 covers 14 residues. Trimming pared 5 bases from V and 3 bases from J, leaving 13 bases between. CDR3 region: CASSAGTPEETQYF. The CDR3 nucleotides read TGTGCCAGCAGCGCCGGGACACCGGAAGAGACCCAGTACTTC. Looking up the rest from reference TRBV7-9 and TRBJ2-5 gives the full variable domain: DTGVSQNPRHKITKRGQNVTFRCDPISEHNRLYWYRQTLGQGPEFLTYFQNEAQLEKSRLLSDRFSAERPKGSFSTLEIQRTEQGDSAMYLCASSAGTPEETQYFGPGTRLLVL.

This clonotype has more than one count but fewer than ten. V usage is TRBV4-1 and J usage is TRBJ1-6, with D perhaps TRBD1 (5 bases). Germline lookup yields CDR1 MGHRA and CDR2 YSYEKL. This CDR3 comprises 16 residues. V shed 1 base and J shed 9 bases, with 16 bases lying between them. The CDR3 DNA follows: TGCGCCAGCAGCCAAGCTCCCAGGGCGAGCGGTTCACCCCTCCACTTT. Protein sequence: CASSQAPRASGSPLHF.

The genes are TRBV28 and TRBJ1-2, with D possibly being TRBD1 (5 bases). Trimming took 5 bases from V and 5 from J, leaving 15 bases between them. The V gene's germline CDR1 is MDHEN and CDR2 SYDVKM. This CDR3 is built from 14 residues. The CDR3 sequence is CASSVRVGVYGYTF. CDR3 sequence (DNA): TGTGCCAGCAGTGTCAGGGTGGGAGTTTATGGCTACACCTTC.

The table lists this clonotype with a few counts. V and J are TRBV28 and TRBJ2-1, with 8 nucleotides matching TRBD1. The CDR3 sequence is 15 residues long. The V gene end was trimmed by 2 bases and the J gene end by 4 bases; junction bases not matched to a gene: 4. Germline V gene lookup returns CDR1 MDHEN and CDR2 SYDVKM. CDR3 in amino acids: CASSLQGARYNEQFF. CDR3 nucleotides: TGTGCCAGCAGTTTACAGGGGGCGCGTTACAATGAGCAGTTCTTC.

CDR3 region: CASSLQAPRAEAFF. DNA for the CDR3: TGTGCCAGCAGTTTACAGGCCCCGAGGGCTGAAGCTTTCTTT. The V gene is TRBV28, the J gene TRBJ1-1; D not certain. Trimming pared 2 bases from V and 6 bases from J, leaving 13 bases between. The germline CDR1 and CDR2 sequences are MDHEN and SYDVKM. The CDR3 covers 14 residues.

This clonotype was seen a few times. CDR3 bases: TGCGCCACCCGGGACCGGGAGAATGAGCAGTTCTTC. Translating gives CATRDRENEQFF. The rearrangement links TRBV5-1 to TRBJ2-1; weak D call: TRBD2 (6 bases). Germline lookup yields CDR1 SGHRS and CDR2 YFSETQ. The CDR3 spans 12 residues. Trimming pared 9 bases from V and 7 bases from J, leaving 14 bases between.

The chain carries TRBV2 and TRBJ1-1, with TRBD1 as a possible D gene (5 bases). The CDR3 is 12 amino acids. V was clipped by 8 bases and J by 4 bases, with 11 bases between them. CDR1 and CDR2 from the germline V gene are SNHLY and FYNNEI. The CDR3, as DNA: TGTGCCAGCGACAGCAGACCCACTGAAGCTTTCTTT. It encodes CASDSRPTEAFF. The full variable domain, with the rest looked up from reference TRBV2 and TRBJ1-1, is EPEVTQTPSHQVTQMGQEVILRCVPISNHLYFYWYRQILGQKVEFLVSFYNNEISEKSEIFDDQFSVERPDGSNFTLKIRSTKLEDSAMYFCASDSRPTEAFFGQGTRLTVV.